The T cell receptor beta chain under discussion was sequenced for a study of T cell responses to AZD1222 COVID-19 vaccine. Study-wide results and limits: Most donors were white British and more were female, and clonal diversity was possibly underestimated. In all cases, repertoires were sampled only after the peak T cell response. Reportedly, nearly half the spike-specific TCRs target unmutated variant regions.

Some clones are missing from TCRdb's copy, which holds only in-frame ones; the method was immunoSEQ multiplex PCR. Of 120,000 to 150,000 clones listed, more than 75% are singletons. A word on this clone: The antigen remains unidentified. This CDR3 is also generated by other DNA sequences in the sample.

Trimming cost V 6 bases and J 4 bases; bases outside gene matches: 4. Germline V gene lookup returns CDR1 SEHNR and CDR2 FQNEAQ (reference sequence). CDR3 size: 13 residues. The sequences come from peripheral blood, collected 28 days after the second AZD1222 dose. This TCR came from an adult who received the AZD1222 COVID-19 vaccine. V usage is TRBV7-9 and J usage is TRBJ1-2, with TRBD1 matching over 8 bases. As DNA, the CDR3 is TGTGCCAGCAGTCCCGGACAGGGCTATGGCTACACCTTC. It encodes CASSPGQGYGYTF. Supplemented by reference TRBV7-9 and TRBJ1-2, the full variable domain reads DTGVSQNPRHKITKRGQNVTFRCDPISEHNRLYWYRQTLGQGPEFLTYFQNEAQLEKSRLLSDRFSAERPKGSFSTLEIQRTEQGDSAMYLCASSPGQGYGYTFGSGTRLTVV.